Listed below are T cell receptor beta chains from one sample, sequenced in a study of shared clonotypes between healthy human individuals. Produced via immunoSEQ multiplex PCR; TCRdb's table is partial and in-frame only. The sample carries more than 400,000 clones, 95% to 97% recorded once. The sample was naive CD4+ T cells sorted from blood. The receptors originated from a woman aged 25 to 39 in good health. The CDR3 runs from the conserved cysteine through the conserved F or W. Each record gives: D gene, J gene, clone size, V gene, CDR3 DNA, CDR3 protein. The D gene is left open where the match is weak. Where a row states a size, it is once, few, many or the class of an expanded clone; other rows omit it.

D gene: TRBD1; J gene: TRBJ2-7; clone size: NA; V gene: TRBV10-1; CDR3 DNA: TGCGCCAGCAGCCCGACAGGGGAGTTCTACGAGCAGTACTTC; CDR3 protein: CASSPTGEFYEQYF
D gene: NA; J gene: TRBJ1-5; clone size: NA; V gene: TRBV27; CDR3 DNA: TGTGCCAGCAGTTCACATATCCTGGCGTCGATGAATCAGCCCCAGCATTTT; CDR3 protein: CASSSHILASMNQPQHF
D gene: TRBD2; J gene: TRBJ2-7; clone size: NA; V gene: TRBV19; CDR3 DNA: TGTGCCAGTAGTAGTGTCCTAGCGGGCGTCTACGAGCAGTACTTC; CDR3 protein: CASSSVLAGVYEQYF
D gene: NA; J gene: TRBJ2-3; clone size: NA; V gene: TRBV28; CDR3 DNA: TGTGCCAGCAGTCTAATCGGAGGGGATACGCAGTATTTT; CDR3 protein: CASSLIGGDTQYF
D gene: NA; J gene: TRBJ2-1; clone size: once; V gene: TRBV28; CDR3 DNA: TGTGCCACCTCAGACCACCAGAGCTCCTACAATGAGCAGTTCTTC; CDR3 protein: CATSDHQSSYNEQFF
D gene: TRBD2; J gene: TRBJ2-5; clone size: NA; V gene: TRBV5-1; CDR3 DNA: TGCGCCAGCAGCTACCCAGGGACGCGCGGGAGCGAGACCCAGTACTTC; CDR3 protein: CASSYPGTRGSETQYF
D gene: NA; J gene: TRBJ2-7; clone size: NA; V gene: TRBV4-1; CDR3 DNA: TGCGCCAGCAGCCAAGGATTTCGGGATAATAACTCCTACGAGCAGTACTTC; CDR3 protein: CASSQGFRDNNSYEQYF
D gene: NA; J gene: TRBJ2-3; clone size: NA; V gene: TRBV18; CDR3 DNA: TGTGCCAGCTCACCGGTCACAGATACGCAGTATTTT; CDR3 protein: CASSPVTDTQYF
D gene: NA; J gene: TRBJ1-2; clone size: NA; V gene: TRBV28; CDR3 DNA: TGTGCCAGCAGTTTAGTAGGGGGTCTTAACTATGGCTACACCTTC; CDR3 protein: CASSLVGGLNYGYTF
D gene: TRBD1; J gene: TRBJ2-1; clone size: NA; V gene: TRBV11-2; CDR3 DNA: TGTGCCAGCAGCTTAGATCCAGGGGGTTTGACGAGTGAGCAGTTCTTC; CDR3 protein: CASSLDPGGLTSEQFF
D gene: TRBD2; J gene: TRBJ2-7; clone size: once; V gene: TRBV19; CDR3 DNA: TGTGCCAGTAGCCAATACGGGGGGAGCTCCTACGAGCAGTACTTC; CDR3 protein: CASSQYGGSSYEQYF
D gene: TRBD2; J gene: TRBJ2-2; clone size: NA; V gene: TRBV11-3; CDR3 DNA: TGTGCCAGCAGCGTAGGGACTAGCGCTGTTGGGGAGCTGTTTTTT; CDR3 protein: CASSVGTSAVGELFF
D gene: NA; J gene: TRBJ2-7; clone size: NA; V gene: TRBV19; CDR3 DNA: TGTGCCAGCTCCTCACCGGGGTTTGGTGACGAGCAGTACTTC; CDR3 protein: CASSSPGFGDEQYF
D gene: TRBD2; J gene: TRBJ2-1; clone size: NA; V gene: TRBV11-2; CDR3 DNA: TGTGCCAGCAGCCCCCGGGACTACCCTGTCCACAATGAGCAGTTCTTC; CDR3 protein: CASSPRDYPVHNEQFF
D gene: NA; J gene: TRBJ2-7; clone size: NA; V gene: TRBV5-8; CDR3 DNA: TGTGCCAGCAGCGGACACCGGGGGCGAGCGGGCTACGAGCAGTACTTC; CDR3 protein: CASSGHRGRAGYEQYF
D gene: TRBD2; J gene: TRBJ2-2; clone size: NA; V gene: TRBV18; CDR3 DNA: TGTGCCAGCTCCCGACTCCTCCTAGCGGGAGATACCGGGGAGCTGTTTTTT; CDR3 protein: CASSRLLLAGDTGELFF
D gene: NA; J gene: TRBJ2-7; clone size: NA; V gene: TRBV9; CDR3 DNA: TGTGCCAGCAGCCCACAGGGTAGCTCCTACGAGCAGTACTTC; CDR3 protein: CASSPQGSSYEQYF
D gene: NA; J gene: TRBJ2-7; clone size: once; V gene: TRBV7-9; CDR3 DNA: TGTGCCAGCAGCTTAGGGGCGTGGGGGGAACACGAGCAGTACTTC; CDR3 protein: CASSLGAWGEHEQYF
D gene: NA; J gene: TRBJ1-3; clone size: NA; V gene: TRBV18; CDR3 DNA: TGTGCCAGCTCACCACCCAAGGGGCCTGGAAACACCATATATTTT; CDR3 protein: CASSPPKGPGNTIYF
D gene: TRBD2; J gene: TRBJ2-1; clone size: NA; V gene: TRBV14; CDR3 DNA: TGTGCCAGCAGCCCGGGGACTAGCGGGACCCGACGATACAATGAGCAGTTCTTC; CDR3 protein: CASSPGTSGTRRYNEQFF
D gene: NA; J gene: TRBJ1-1; clone size: NA; V gene: TRBV25-1; CDR3 DNA: TGTGCCAGCAGTGGCACATACAGGGCGAACACTGAAGCTTTCTTT; CDR3 protein: CASSGTYRANTEAFF
D gene: NA; J gene: TRBJ1-1; clone size: NA; V gene: TRBV5-1; CDR3 DNA: TGCGCCAGCAGTTCTACGGCCGAGGGCACTGAAGCTTTCTTT; CDR3 protein: CASSSTAEGTEAFF
D gene: NA; J gene: TRBJ2-5; clone size: NA; V gene: TRBV19; CDR3 DNA: TGTGCCAGTAGTATAGGCGTCCTTCAAGAGACCCAGTACTTC; CDR3 protein: CASSIGVLQETQYF
D gene: TRBD2; J gene: TRBJ2-7; clone size: NA; V gene: TRBV11-3; CDR3 DNA: TGTGCCAGCAGCTTAGTAGGACTAGCGGGAGCCTACGAGCAGTACTTC; CDR3 protein: CASSLVGLAGAYEQYF
D gene: TRBD1; J gene: TRBJ2-7; clone size: NA; V gene: TRBV13; CDR3 DNA: TGTGCCAGCAGCAACCAACAGGACAGGGAGCTTACGGGGTACGAGCAGTACTTC; CDR3 protein: CASSNQQDRELTGYEQYF
D gene: NA; J gene: TRBJ2-2; clone size: NA; V gene: TRBV10-3; CDR3 DNA: TGTGCCATCAGTCAGGGTACCGGGGAGCTGTTTTTT; CDR3 protein: CAISQGTGELFF
D gene: TRBD1; J gene: TRBJ2-7; clone size: NA; V gene: TRBV10-2; CDR3 DNA: TGCGCCAGCAAGAAAGGACAGGGCTCCTACGAGCAGTACTTC; CDR3 protein: CASKKGQGSYEQYF
D gene: TRBD1; J gene: TRBJ2-5; clone size: NA; V gene: TRBV18; CDR3 DNA: TGTGCCAGCTCACCTCAGGACAGGGTGGCAGAGACCCAGTACTTC; CDR3 protein: CASSPQDRVAETQYF
D gene: NA; J gene: TRBJ2-1; clone size: NA; V gene: TRBV7-3; CDR3 DNA: TGTGCCAGCAGCTTGAACGTTTTCCGGAATGAGCAGTTCTTC; CDR3 protein: CASSLNVFRNEQFF
D gene: TRBD2; J gene: TRBJ2-7; clone size: NA; V gene: TRBV6-5; CDR3 DNA: TGTGCCAGCAGTCGACCATGGGGGGGTGACGAGCAGTACTTC; CDR3 protein: CASSRPWGGDEQYF
D gene: NA; J gene: TRBJ2-7; clone size: NA; V gene: TRBV7-8; CDR3 DNA: TGTGCCAGCAGCTGGGCGGAGACCTACGAGCAGTACTTC; CDR3 protein: CASSWAETYEQYF